The subject of this entry is one TCR beta chain. The data derive from a study of blood T cell repertoires in COVID-19. Study as a whole: PBMCs, B-cell-depleted T cells, or T cells were the source of the cDNA or gDNA that made up the material.

Under the authors' procedure: Estimation of nucleated cell counts was performed using reference gene primer amplification. Generated by immunoSEQ multiplex PCR, the TCRdb table keeps only in-frame clones and is missing some. V, J and clone size were drawn from that table, and D and trimming were deduced from the DNA. The table shows under 350,000 clones, with around 86% occurring only once. The CDR3 has 15 amino acids. CDR1 is LGHDT, CDR2 YNNKEL, per germline (reference sequence). V was shortened by 4 bases and J by 1 base, with 11 bases between the two germline ends. This sequence was found in a man between 65 and 85 years old with acute or convalescent COVID-19. Sample: peripheral blood. The V call is TRBV3-1 (or the pseudogene TRBV3-2), the J call TRBJ2-1; D possibly corresponds to TRBD1 (6 bases). CDR3 protein: CASSRSGASYNEQFF. CDR3 in DNA: TGTGCCAGCAGCCGGTCAGGGGCGTCCTACAATGAGCAGTTCTTC.